The rows below give T cell receptor beta chains drawn from one sample of a study of CD8+ T cells in alopecia areata. The assay was immunoSEQ multiplex PCR, and TCRdb's table has in-frame clones only and misses some. The data contain some 240,000 clones, about 53% of them seen just once; the ten biggest clones take up 0.45%. The material was CD4+ T cells sorted from blood, obtained at week 0. The receptors come from a human donor with alopecia areata. The CDR3 runs from the conserved cysteine through the conserved F or W. The D gene is left open where the match is weak. Some rows have no size entry. The others give once, few or many, or a class for an expanded clone.

DNA: TGTGCCAGCAGCTTAGGGACAGGGAAAAAGGACGAGCAGTACTTC; CDR3: CASSLGTGKKDEQYF; D: TRBD1; J: TRBJ2-7; size: NA; V: TRBV7-9
DNA: TGTGCCACCAGCAGAGACCGAGTCGGCTACACCTTC; CDR3: CATSRDRVGYTF; D: NA; J: TRBJ1-2; size: NA; V: TRBV15
DNA: TGCAGCGGGATAGCGGGAGGGCACTACAATGAGCAGTTCTTC; CDR3: CSGIAGGHYNEQFF; D: TRBD2; J: TRBJ2-1; size: NA; V: TRBV29-1
DNA: TGCAGCGTTGAAGGGCTGGCGTCGAAGCAGTTATGGGGCTACACCTTC; CDR3: CSVEGLASKQLWGYTF; D: NA; J: TRBJ1-2; size: NA; V: TRBV29-1
DNA: TGTGCTAGTGGGAAGTCGTACGAGCAGTACTTC; CDR3: CASGKSYEQYF; D: NA; J: TRBJ2-7; size: NA; V: TRBV12-5
DNA: TGTGCCAGCACCGAACAGGGGTCATCACCCCTCCACTTT; CDR3: CASTEQGSSPLHF; D: TRBD1; J: TRBJ1-6; size: NA; V: TRBV2
DNA: TGTGCCAGCAGCCCCCGACAGGGGAAGAACACCGGGGAGCTGTTTTTT; CDR3: CASSPRQGKNTGELFF; D: TRBD1; J: TRBJ2-2; size: NA; V: TRBV5-8
DNA: TGCGCCAGCAGCTTGCAGGCGAGCAGCTCCTACGAGCAGTACTTC; CDR3: CASSLQASSSYEQYF; D: NA; J: TRBJ2-7; size: NA; V: TRBV5-1
DNA: TGCGCCAGCAGCGCTCTCTTACAGGGGTCACCTGAAGCTTTCTTT; CDR3: CASSALLQGSPEAFF; D: TRBD1; J: TRBJ1-1; size: NA; V: TRBV4-1
DNA: TGTGCCAGCAGCGTCGGGGACTACGAGCAGTACTTC; CDR3: CASSVGDYEQYF; D: NA; J: TRBJ2-7; size: NA; V: TRBV9
DNA: TGCAGCGTTGGGGTGGGCGAGCAGTACTTC; CDR3: CSVGVGEQYF; D: NA; J: TRBJ2-7; size: few; V: TRBV29-1
DNA: TGCGCCAGCAGCCCAGCAGACCGAGTAACTGAAGCTTTCTTT; CDR3: CASSPADRVTEAFF; D: NA; J: TRBJ1-1; size: once; V: TRBV4-1
DNA: TGCAGCGTTGAGGGACAGGGGACCCACGAGCAGTACTTC; CDR3: CSVEGQGTHEQYF; D: TRBD1; J: TRBJ2-7; size: once; V: TRBV29-1
DNA: TGTGCCACCAGCAGGGACCGCCAGGGCGAGCAGTACTTC; CDR3: CATSRDRQGEQYF; D: NA; J: TRBJ2-7; size: NA; V: TRBV15
DNA: TGTGCCAGCAGCGTAGCTAGCGGGGGATACAATGAGCAGTTCTTC; CDR3: CASSVASGGYNEQFF; D: TRBD2; J: TRBJ2-1; size: NA; V: TRBV9
DNA: TGCAGCGTTTCTATCGTCGATCGCGGCACCATATATTTT; CDR3: CSVSIVDRGTIYF; D: NA; J: TRBJ1-3; size: NA; V: TRBV29-1
DNA: TGCGCCAGCAGCTTCGACAGGGGCCAACGGAACTATGGCTACACCTTC; CDR3: CASSFDRGQRNYGYTF; D: TRBD1; J: TRBJ1-2; size: NA; V: TRBV5-1
DNA: TGTGCCAGCAGTTACCTGGACAGGGGTGGGTACAATGAGCAGTTCTTC; CDR3: CASSYLDRGGYNEQFF; D: TRBD1; J: TRBJ2-1; size: once; V: TRBV6-6
DNA: TGTGCCAGCAGTTACGCAGGGTACAATGAGCAGTTCTTC; CDR3: CASSYAGYNEQFF; D: NA; J: TRBJ2-1; size: NA; V: TRBV6-6
DNA: TGTGCCTGGAGTGTATACAGCTATGGCTACACCTTC; CDR3: CAWSVYSYGYTF; D: NA; J: TRBJ1-2; size: few; V: TRBV30
DNA: TGTGCCAGCAGCTCCCTCGGGGGATCCACAGATACGCAGTATTTT; CDR3: CASSSLGGSTDTQYF; D: NA; J: TRBJ2-3; size: NA; V: TRBV11-2
DNA: TGTGCCAGCAGCCTTCACACTAGCCGCTCCTACGAGCAGTACTTC; CDR3: CASSLHTSRSYEQYF; D: NA; J: TRBJ2-7; size: few; V: TRBV11-2
DNA: TGTGCCAGCAGCTCGAGTCGACTAGCGGGGGCCCACGAGCAGTACTTC; CDR3: CASSSSRLAGAHEQYF; D: TRBD2; J: TRBJ2-7; size: few; V: TRBV7-8
DNA: TGTGCCAGCTCGCACTTAACCGGGGAGCTGTTTTTT; CDR3: CASSHLTGELFF; D: NA; J: TRBJ2-2; size: few; V: TRBV4-2
DNA: TGTGCCAGCAGCTCCGGGACAGGCTTCGCGTCGAACACTGAAGCTTTCTTT; CDR3: CASSSGTGFASNTEAFF; D: TRBD1; J: TRBJ1-1; size: NA; V: TRBV4-2
DNA: TGTGCCAGCAGCGTCGGACTTAGCGGGGGCCTTTCAGATACGCAGTATTTT; CDR3: CASSVGLSGGLSDTQYF; D: TRBD2; J: TRBJ2-3; size: NA; V: TRBV9
DNA: TGTGCCTGGAGTGTGGTTGGGGCCCCGTTCTTC; CDR3: CAWSVVGAPFF; D: NA; J: TRBJ2-1; size: NA; V: TRBV30
DNA: TGTGCCAGCACTCTGAGGCACAATGAGCAGTTCTTC; CDR3: CASTLRHNEQFF; D: NA; J: TRBJ2-1; size: few; V: TRBV28
DNA: TGTGCCAGCAGCCAAGATATATCACCCCTCCACTTT; CDR3: CASSQDISPLHF; D: NA; J: TRBJ1-6; size: NA; V: TRBV4-2
DNA: TGCAGCGTTGGGACGACTACCTACGAGCAGTACTTC; CDR3: CSVGTTTYEQYF; D: NA; J: TRBJ2-7; size: NA; V: TRBV29-1
DNA: TGTGCCAGCAGGGAGGGCACAGATACGCAGTATTTT; CDR3: CASREGTDTQYF; D: NA; J: TRBJ2-3; size: few; V: TRBV6-6
DNA: TGTGCCAGCAGCTTCACAGGGGCCTCCACAGATACGCAGTATTTT; CDR3: CASSFTGASTDTQYF; D: TRBD1; J: TRBJ2-3; size: few; V: TRBV7-9
DNA: TGTGCCAGCAGAGTAAGCGGGGACTACAATGAGCAGTTCTTC; CDR3: CASRVSGDYNEQFF; D: TRBD2; J: TRBJ2-1; size: NA; V: TRBV27
DNA: TGTGCCTGGAGTTTACAGGGGTTCACTGAAGCTTTCTTT; CDR3: CAWSLQGFTEAFF; D: TRBD1; J: TRBJ1-1; size: few; V: TRBV30
DNA: TGCGCCAGCAGCCCGGGACGGATTATGAACACTGAAGCTTTCTTT; CDR3: CASSPGRIMNTEAFF; D: NA; J: TRBJ1-1; size: few; V: TRBV5-1